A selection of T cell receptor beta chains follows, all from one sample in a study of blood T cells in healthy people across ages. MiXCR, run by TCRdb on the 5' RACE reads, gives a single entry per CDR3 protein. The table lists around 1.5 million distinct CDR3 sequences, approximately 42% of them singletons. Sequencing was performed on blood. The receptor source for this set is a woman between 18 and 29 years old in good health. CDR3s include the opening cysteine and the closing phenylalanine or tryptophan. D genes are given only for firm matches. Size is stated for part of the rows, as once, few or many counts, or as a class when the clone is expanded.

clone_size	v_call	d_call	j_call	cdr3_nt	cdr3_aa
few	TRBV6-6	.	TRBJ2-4	TGTGCCAGCAGTTCCCGGACAGAGCGAAACATTCAGTACTTC	CASSSRTERNIQYF
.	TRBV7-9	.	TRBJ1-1	TGTGCCAGCAGCCCTCCGGGCCATAACACTGAAGCTTTCTTT	CASSPPGHNTEAFF
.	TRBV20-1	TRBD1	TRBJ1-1	TGCAGTGCTCCCAGGGGGCAAGGGAACACTGAAGCTTTCTTT	CSAPRGQGNTEAFF
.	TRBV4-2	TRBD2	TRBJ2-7	TGTGCCAGCAGCCGCGGACTAGCGGGAGGACCCTACGAGCAGTACTTC	CASSRGLAGGPYEQYF
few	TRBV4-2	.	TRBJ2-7	TGTGCCAGCAGCCCAGGGGCAGCCGCCTACGAGCAGTACTTC	CASSPGAAAYEQYF
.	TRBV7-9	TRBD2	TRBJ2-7	TGTGCCAGCAGCCCTGTGGGACTAGCGGCCCCGGCTAGCGACGAGCAGTACTTC	CASSPVGLAAPASDEQYF
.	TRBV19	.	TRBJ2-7	TGTGCCAGTCGCGACGGTTTCGAGCAGTACTTC	CASRDGFEQYF
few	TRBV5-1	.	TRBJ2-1	TGCGCCAGCAGCCTGGTCCCCACTCTGACAGATCGCAATGAGCAGTTCTTC	CASSLVPTLTDRNEQFF
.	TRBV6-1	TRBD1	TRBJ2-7	TGTGCCAGCAGTGGGGGGCTCTTAGGGGGCGCTTACGAGCAGTACTTC	CASSGGLLGGAYEQYF
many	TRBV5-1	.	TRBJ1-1	TGCGCCAGCAGCTTCTCCGGGCAGAACACTGAAGCTTTCTTT	CASSFSGQNTEAFF
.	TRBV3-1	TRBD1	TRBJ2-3	TGTGCCAGCAGCCAGGCTGGATGGACAGGGGGCAGCACAGATACGCAGTATTTT	CASSQAGWTGGSTDTQYF
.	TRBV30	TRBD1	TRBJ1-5	TGTGCCTGGAGTAACAGGGGGAATCAGCCCCAGCATTTT	CAWSNRGNQPQHF
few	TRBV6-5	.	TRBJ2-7	TGTGCCAGCAGTCAGGAGGGCAATGAGCAGTACTTC	CASSQEGNEQYF
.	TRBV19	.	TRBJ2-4	TGTGCCAGTAGTGACCAGACACGGCCCAAAAACATTCAGTACTTC	CASSDQTRPKNIQYF
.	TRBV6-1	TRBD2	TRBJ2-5	TGTGCCAGCATAAAGCTAGCGGGCGGAGAGACCCAGTACTTC	CASIKLAGGETQYF
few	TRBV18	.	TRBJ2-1	TGTGCCAGCTCACCTAACAAGGGGTACAATGAGCAGTTCTTC	CASSPNKGYNEQFF
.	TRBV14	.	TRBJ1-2	TGTGCCAGCAGCCAGGGACGGGGATCTTGGGGCTACACCTTC	CASSQGRGSWGYTF
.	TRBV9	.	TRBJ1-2	TGTGCCAGCAGCCCTGAGCCTCAGGGCTTCGGTGGCTACACCTTC	CASSPEPQGFGGYTF
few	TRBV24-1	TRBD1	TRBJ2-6	TGTGCCACCAGTGACCCAGGGGGTGTTGGGGCCAACGTCCTGACTTTC	CATSDPGGVGANVLTF